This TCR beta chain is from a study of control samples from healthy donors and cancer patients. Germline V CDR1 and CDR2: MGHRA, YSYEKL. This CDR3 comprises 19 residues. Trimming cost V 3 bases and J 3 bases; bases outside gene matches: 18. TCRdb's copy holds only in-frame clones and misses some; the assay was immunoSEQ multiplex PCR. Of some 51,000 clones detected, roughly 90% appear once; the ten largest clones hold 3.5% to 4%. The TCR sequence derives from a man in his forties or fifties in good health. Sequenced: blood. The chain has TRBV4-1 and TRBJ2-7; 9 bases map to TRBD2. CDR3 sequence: CASSQSDHRLAGYYYEQYF. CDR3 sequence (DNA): TGCGCCAGCAGCCAGTCGGACCACCGGCTAGCGGGATATTACTACGAGCAGTACTTC.